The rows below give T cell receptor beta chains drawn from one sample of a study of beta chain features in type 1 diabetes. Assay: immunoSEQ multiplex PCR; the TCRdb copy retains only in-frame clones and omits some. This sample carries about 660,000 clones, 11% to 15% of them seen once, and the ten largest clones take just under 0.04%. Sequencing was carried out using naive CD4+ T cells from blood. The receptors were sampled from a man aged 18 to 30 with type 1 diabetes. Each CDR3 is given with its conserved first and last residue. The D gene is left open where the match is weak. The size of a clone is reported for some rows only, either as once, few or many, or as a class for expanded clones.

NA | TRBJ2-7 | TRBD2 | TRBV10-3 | TGTGCCATCGCGGTTGCGGGGGGTCCCTACGAGCAGTACTTC | CAIAVAGGPYEQYF
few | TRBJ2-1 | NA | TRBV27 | TGTGCCAGCAGTTTTTCCCGAGGGAGGAGCTCCTACAATGAGCAGTTCTTC | CASSFSRGRSSYNEQFF
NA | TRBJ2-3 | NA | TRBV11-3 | TGTGCCAGCAGCTTGTCTAGCTTTGAAGATACGCAGTATTTT | CASSLSSFEDTQYF
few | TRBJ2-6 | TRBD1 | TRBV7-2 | TGTGCCAGCAGTTCGTCCCGGGACAGGCGATACTCTGGGGCCAACGTCCTGACTTTC | CASSSSRDRRYSGANVLTF
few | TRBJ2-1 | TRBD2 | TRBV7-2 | TGTGCCAGCAGCCCGAGACTAGCGTACTCCTACAATGAGCAGTTCTTC | CASSPRLAYSYNEQFF
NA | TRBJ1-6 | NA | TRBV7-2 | TGTGCCAGCAGCGCCCTCTTTAGCCCGGAAGGGTCACCCCTCCACTTT | CASSALFSPEGSPLHF
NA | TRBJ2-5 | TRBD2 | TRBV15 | TGTGCCACCAGCAGAGATGGGACTAGCGGGCAAGAGACCCAGTACTTC | CATSRDGTSGQETQYF
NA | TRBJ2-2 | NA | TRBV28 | TGTGCCAGCAGGGCACCGAACACCGGGGAGCTGTTTTTT | CASRAPNTGELFF
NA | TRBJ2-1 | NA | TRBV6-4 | TGTGCCAGCGGAGAACAGGGAAGCTCCTACAATGAGCAGTTCTTC | CASGEQGSSYNEQFF
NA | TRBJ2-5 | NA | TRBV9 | TGTGCCAGCAGCGTAACGGGAGAGACCCAGTACTTC | CASSVTGETQYF
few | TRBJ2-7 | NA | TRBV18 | TGTGCCAGCTCAGGACAGCATAACTCCTACGAGCAGTACTTC | CASSGQHNSYEQYF
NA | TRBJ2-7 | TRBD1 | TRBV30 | TGTGCCTGGAGTGGGACAGGATCCATATACGAGCAGTACTTC | CAWSGTGSIYEQYF